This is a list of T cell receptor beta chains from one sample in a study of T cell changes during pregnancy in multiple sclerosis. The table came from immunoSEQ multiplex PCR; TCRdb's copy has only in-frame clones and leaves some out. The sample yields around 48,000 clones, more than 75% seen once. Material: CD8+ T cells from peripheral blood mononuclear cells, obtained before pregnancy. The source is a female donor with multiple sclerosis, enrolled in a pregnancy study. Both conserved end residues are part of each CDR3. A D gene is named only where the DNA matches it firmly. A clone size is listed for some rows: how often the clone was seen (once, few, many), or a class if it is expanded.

TGTGCCAGCAGTCCCAGGACAGGCAGGGACACCGGGGAGCTGTTTTTT	CASSPRTGRDTGELFF	TRBD1	TRBV27	TRBJ2-2	once
TGTGCCAGCAGTGAAGATCCGGACAGGTTCAACACCATATATTTT	CASSEDPDRFNTIYF	TRBD1	TRBV6-1	TRBJ1-3	.
TGTGCCAGCATACCTGAACCAGGAAAGACCTATGGCTACACCTTC	CASIPEPGKTYGYTF	.	TRBV5-4	TRBJ1-2	.
TGTGCCAGCACCGGACTAGCGGGGGACGTAAAGACCCAGTACTTC	CASTGLAGDVKTQYF	TRBD2	TRBV2	TRBJ2-5	.
TGTGCCAGCAGGGCAAGCACAGATACGCAGTATTTT	CASRASTDTQYF	.	TRBV5-4	TRBJ2-3	.
TGTGCCAGCAGCACAGGGTTGAGCATTCAGTACTTC	CASSTGLSIQYF	.	TRBV11-2	TRBJ2-4	.
TGTGCCAGCAGCTCGACTAGCGCCAGCTCCTACGAGCAGTACTTC	CASSSTSASSYEQYF	TRBD2	TRBV9	TRBJ2-7	.
TGTGCCAGCAGTGAATTTCGGGGATACTATGGCTACACCTTC	CASSEFRGYYGYTF	.	TRBV2	TRBJ1-2	.
TGTGCCAGCAGCCCAGGGGCAGATACGCAGTATTTT	CASSPGADTQYF	.	TRBV7-3	TRBJ2-3	.
TGCGCCAGCAGCCAAGGGAGAGGCTACAATGAGCAGTTCTTC	CASSQGRGYNEQFF	.	TRBV4-3	TRBJ2-1	.
TGTGCCAGCAGCCCTCAAAGGACGGGATCCTACGAGCAGTACTTC	CASSPQRTGSYEQYF	.	TRBV4-2	TRBJ2-7	.
TGCGCCAGCAGCCAAGAGGCGGGGGGGGGCTACAATGAGCAGTTCTTC	CASSQEAGGGYNEQFF	TRBD2	TRBV4-3	TRBJ2-1	.
TGCGCCAGCAGCCAAGAGGCCAGGGGAGAGGGCATGAACACTGAAGCTTTCTTT	CASSQEARGEGMNTEAFF	.	TRBV4-3	TRBJ1-1	.
TGTGCCAGCAGCTTTGGGACAGCTCTCACAGATACGCAGTATTTT	CASSFGTALTDTQYF	TRBD1	TRBV7-2	TRBJ2-3	.
TGCGCCAGCAGATCAGGGGGAACCTACGAGCAGTACTTC	CASRSGGTYEQYF	TRBD1	TRBV5-1	TRBJ2-7	.
TGCGCCAGCAGCTTGTCTGGACTAGCGGGGCTCACAGATACGCAGTATTTT	CASSLSGLAGLTDTQYF	TRBD2	TRBV5-1	TRBJ2-3	once
TGTGCCAGCATTGGGGACGGGAGCTCTGGAAACACCATATATTTT	CASIGDGSSGNTIYF	.	TRBV2	TRBJ1-3	.
TGTGCCAGCAGCTTCTCCGACAGGGCGTGGGAGACCCAGTACTTC	CASSFSDRAWETQYF	TRBD1	TRBV7-3	TRBJ2-5	.
TGTGCCAGCAGCAACAGGGATGAGGGCAATCAGCCCCAGCATTTT	CASSNRDEGNQPQHF	.	TRBV6-6	TRBJ1-5	.
TGTGCCAGCAGGAGCGGGGGGTCCCCCGCAGATACGCAGTATTTT	CASRSGGSPADTQYF	TRBD2	TRBV6-4	TRBJ2-3	many
TGTGCCAGCAGCCCAGTCGGGACTAGCGGCTACAATGAGCAGTTCTTC	CASSPVGTSGYNEQFF	TRBD2	TRBV9	TRBJ2-1	.
TGTGCCAGCACAACGGGCAGGGTAGGAGAGACCCAGTACTTC	CASTTGRVGETQYF	.	TRBV2	TRBJ2-5	.
TGTGCTAGTGGTTTGTCCGGGGACACTGAAGCTTTCTTT	CASGLSGDTEAFF	.	TRBV12-5	TRBJ1-1	.
TGTGCCAGCAGCTTCACTGACTGGGACAGGCGTAACTATGGCTACACCTTC	CASSFTDWDRRNYGYTF	TRBD1	TRBV9	TRBJ1-2	.
TGTGCCAGCTCACTCGAAGGACAGGGATACTTCCACGAGCAGTACTTC	CASSLEGQGYFHEQYF	TRBD1	TRBV18	TRBJ2-7	.
TGTGCCAGCAGCTTAGAGGCGTTACAGGCTAACTATGGCTACACCTTC	CASSLEALQANYGYTF	.	TRBV7-9	TRBJ1-2	.
TGTGCCAGCAGCCCAATACAGGGGTTGAACACTGAAGCTTTCTTT	CASSPIQGLNTEAFF	TRBD1	TRBV7-9	TRBJ1-1	.
TGTGCCAGCAGCCCCGGGGGGGCGAACACTGAAGCTTTCTTT	CASSPGGANTEAFF	.	TRBV9	TRBJ1-1	.